Listed below are T cell receptor beta chains from one sample, sequenced in a study of regulatory T cells in long-lasting Graves disease. TCRdb redid the calling of the multiplex PCR reads with MiXCR, one entry per CDR3 protein. The sample carries roughly 300,000 distinct CDR3 sequences, 20% to 25% recorded once. The sample in question was peripheral blood mononuclear cells (PBMCs), obtained when the disease was refractory, from a patient treated with antithyroid drugs. The receptors were sampled from a female donor with Graves disease. Each CDR3 is given with its conserved first and last residue. The order of the fields is D gene, J gene, V gene, clone size, CDR3 DNA, CDR3 protein. D genes are given only for firm matches. A row's size may be missing; if present it is once, few, many or a size class.

NA TRBJ1-2 TRBV30 few TGTGCCTGGAGTAGGGGCCGGGCGGACTATGGCTACACCTTC CAWSRGRADYGYTF
NA TRBJ2-7 TRBV11-2 NA TGTGCCAGCAGCTTAGGTTGGAGTCTGTCACCCGTTAAATACGAGCAGTACTTC CASSLGWSLSPVKYEQYF
NA TRBJ2-2 TRBV7-9 few TGTGCCTTGAGGACGGAAACCGGGGAGCTGTTTTTT CALRTETGELFF
NA TRBJ1-1 TRBV27 many TGTGCCAGCAGGGCGGGCACTGAAGCTTTCTTT CASRAGTEAFF
NA TRBJ1-4 TRBV12-3/TRBV12-4 NA TGTGCCAGCAGTACCCTGGGGGGGCTTGTTGAAAAACTGTTTTTT CASSTLGGLVEKLFF
NA TRBJ1-2 TRBV2 many TGTGCCAGCAGTGAGGACTATGGCTACACCTTC CASSEDYGYTF
NA TRBJ2-2 TRBV28 few TGTGCCAGCAGCCAAATGACAGTTACCGGGGAGCTGTTTTTT CASSQMTVTGELFF
NA TRBJ2-4 TRBV6-1 NA TGTGCCAGCAGAAAAGGGGACATTCAGTACTTC CASRKGDIQYF
NA TRBJ1-1 TRBV30 NA TGTGCCTGGAGGAGGGTCCAGGTGAACACTGAAGCTTTCTTT CAWRRVQVNTEAFF
TRBD2 TRBJ2-2 TRBV7-8 NA TGTGCCAGCAGCCTTAGCGGGGCGGGGACCGGGGAGCTGTTTTTT CASSLSGAGTGELFF
NA TRBJ2-5 TRBV19 few TGTGCCAGTAGTATCAGAGAGTACCAAGAGACCCAGTACTTC CASSIREYQETQYF
NA TRBJ1-6 TRBV6-2/TRBV6-3 few TGTGCCAGCAGTGAAGACAGACACCCTGTTTCACCCCTCCACTTT CASSEDRHPVSPLHF
TRBD2 TRBJ2-2 TRBV7-3 NA TGTGCCAGCAGCATTCTTGGGGGGGGATCCTCCGGGGAGCTGTTTTTT CASSILGGGSSGELFF
TRBD1 TRBJ2-2 TRBV28 many TGTGCCAGCATCCCCGGGGACAGGGGGACCGGGGAGCTGTTTTTT CASIPGDRGTGELFF
NA TRBJ2-7 TRBV3-1 few TGTGCCAGCAGCCAAGATGGAGACGAGCAGTACTTC CASSQDGDEQYF
TRBD1 TRBJ2-2 TRBV4-3 NA TGCGCCAGCAGCCTTCTACCGGGACAGGTCGCCGGGGAGCTGTTTTTT CASSLLPGQVAGELFF
NA TRBJ1-2 TRBV19 few TGTGCCAGCAGCCCCACAGGGTGGGCCCTTGGCTACACCTTC CASSPTGWALGYTF
TRBD2 TRBJ2-3 TRBV7-3 NA TGTGCCAGCAGCCTCGACGGGAGGATGACAGATACGCAGTATTTT CASSLDGRMTDTQYF
NA TRBJ2-3 TRBV20-1 few TGCAGTGCTAGTGATGGCACAGATACGCAGTATTTT CSASDGTDTQYF
NA TRBJ2-3 TRBV12-3/TRBV12-4 NA TGTGCCAGCAGACTCCACGGACAAACAGATACGCAGTATTTT CASRLHGQTDTQYF
TRBD2 TRBJ2-1 TRBV27 few TGTGCCAGCAGTGGTTATGGCGGGAGCTCCTACAATGAGCAGTTCTTC CASSGYGGSSYNEQFF
NA TRBJ2-5 TRBV10-3 few TGTGCCATCAGTGATGGGGCCCTAGAGACCCAGTACTTC CAISDGALETQYF
TRBD1 TRBJ1-2 TRBV20-1 few TGCAGTGCCGGGACAGCCTATGGCTACACCTTC CSAGTAYGYTF
NA TRBJ1-5 TRBV2 few TGTGCCAGCCAGGAGGAGGGGAATCAGCCCCAGCATTTT CASQEEGNQPQHF
NA TRBJ2-7 TRBV19 few TGTGCCAGTGGCCCCTTTGGTCGGAACTCCTACGAGCAGTACTTC CASGPFGRNSYEQYF
NA TRBJ1-5 TRBV28 many TGTGCCAGCAGTATTGATCAGCCCCAGCATTTT CASSIDQPQHF
NA TRBJ2-7 TRBV6-2/TRBV6-3 few TGTGCCAGCAGTTACTCGAATCTTCCAGGGAACTTATACGAGCAGTACTTC CASSYSNLPGNLYEQYF
TRBD1 TRBJ1-5 TRBV2 many TGTGCCAGCAATATTTTCGGGACAGGGTCCCAGCCCCAGCATTTT CASNIFGTGSQPQHF
NA TRBJ2-5 TRBV7-3 many TGTGCCAGCAGCTTAAACCCCCAAGAGACCCAGTACTTC CASSLNPQETQYF
TRBD2 TRBJ2-2 TRBV7-8 NA TGTGCCGGCAGCTTAGTTGGTAGCGGGAGGGCCGGGGAGCTGTTTTTT CAGSLVGSGRAGELFF
TRBD2 TRBJ2-5 TRBV5-1 few TGCGCCAGCAGCTTCAGCGGGGGGAACCAAGAGACCCAGTACTTC CASSFSGGNQETQYF
NA TRBJ1-1 TRBV7-9 NA TGTGCCAGCAGCTTAGAGGCTGACACTGAAGCTTTCTTT CASSLEADTEAFF
TRBD1 TRBJ1-4 TRBV7-6 NA TGTGCCAGCAGCCCCGGGACAGCGATGGTAAAACTGTTTTTT CASSPGTAMVKLFF
NA TRBJ2-6 TRBV30 many TGTGCCTGGAGACGTAGCACTGGGGCCAACGTCCTGACTTTC CAWRRSTGANVLTF
NA TRBJ2-7 TRBV6-1 NA TGTGCCAGCTGGGGGACCTACGAGCAGTACTTC CASWGTYEQYF
TRBD1 TRBJ2-3 TRBV2 few TGTGCCAGCAGTGAAGTAGGGGGACAGGGACGGGGGACAGATACGCAGTATTTT CASSEVGGQGRGTDTQYF
TRBD2 TRBJ2-2 TRBV2 NA TGTGCCAGCAAGGAGCGGGACTACACCGGGGAGCTGTTTTTT CASKERDYTGELFF
NA TRBJ2-7 TRBV6-9 many TGTGCCAGCAGTTACGGACCCTACGAGCAGTACTTC CASSYGPYEQYF
TRBD1 TRBJ2-7 TRBV7-6 many TGTGCCAGCAGTCCAGACAGGGGTCGTGAGCAGTACTTC CASSPDRGREQYF
TRBD2 TRBJ2-2 TRBV7-2 few TGTGCCAGCAGCTTAGTAGCGGGAGACACCGGGGAGCTGTTTTTT CASSLVAGDTGELFF
NA TRBJ1-2 TRBV6-5 many TGTGCCAGCAGTTACCCGACAGATACCTATGGCTACACCTTC CASSYPTDTYGYTF
NA TRBJ2-2 TRBV7-2 many TGTGCCAGCAGCTTAGATGTGGGCGGGGAGCTGTTTTTT CASSLDVGGELFF
TRBD2 TRBJ2-5 TRBV28 many TGTGCCAGCAGTGGGATGGGGCAGACTAGCGGGAGGAAGGAGACCCAGTACTTC CASSGMGQTSGRKETQYF
NA TRBJ1-2 TRBV28 many TGTGCCAGCAGTTTCTGGGGTCGGGACGGCTATGGCTACACCTTC CASSFWGRDGYGYTF
NA TRBJ2-7 TRBV6-5 many TGTGCCAGCAGTTACTCCGGCGGGGCAGGCTACGAGCAGTACTTC CASSYSGGAGYEQYF
NA TRBJ1-4 TRBV28 few TGTGCCAGCAGTTTTGTGGGGTATGAAAAACTGTTTTTT CASSFVGYEKLFF
NA TRBJ1-3 TRBV30 few TGTGCCTGGAGTCCGGCCAACTTAGGTGGAAACACCATATATTTT CAWSPANLGGNTIYF
NA TRBJ2-7 TRBV6-1 many TGTGCCAGCAGGGCGACTCTCGCCTCCTACGAGCAGTACTTC CASRATLASYEQYF
TRBD1 TRBJ1-1 TRBV20-1 many TGCAGTGCTCCGACAGGGGTGAACACTGAAGCTTTCTTT CSAPTGVNTEAFF
NA TRBJ1-1 TRBV28 few TGTGCCAGCAGCCTGAGAAGGTTGAACACTGAAGCTTTCTTT CASSLRRLNTEAFF
NA TRBJ1-4 TRBV5-1 many TGCGCCAGCAGCTTGGCCGGCAGGTATAGGCCTAATGAAAAACTGTTTTTT CASSLAGRYRPNEKLFF
TRBD1 TRBJ1-5 TRBV28 many TGTGCCAGCAGTTTACCGACAGGGACTTATAGCAATCAGCCCCAGCATTTT CASSLPTGTYSNQPQHF
NA TRBJ1-1 TRBV7-3 many TGTGCCAGCAGCTTTCAGGGGAGAGAGAACACTGAAGCTTTCTTT CASSFQGRENTEAFF
TRBD1 TRBJ1-2 TRBV4-3 NA TGCGCCAGCAGCCAATACGGGACAGGGGAGCGTATTGAAGGCCATGGCTACACCTTC CASSQYGTGERIEGHGYTF